Listed here is a single TCR beta chain. What it binds is unknown. CDR3 length: 17 amino acids. Germline-derived CDR1 and CDR2 are SGHTA and FQGNSA. V was pared by 2 bases and J by 3 bases, with 7 bases of the junction left unmatched. The data are from a study of CD8 T cells in ankylosing spondylitis. Study results and limitations: Characteristic, it appeared, of ankylosing spondylitis blood was a TCR beta motif of about eight highly homologous variants. Disease-linked clones bore a CD8+ phenotype, appearing relatively rarely in peripheral blood.

Quantitative molecular-barcoded 5'-RACE generated the TCR beta libraries. Via MiXCR, TCRdb re-called the 5' RACE reads, giving one row per CDR3 protein. The table records around 540,000 distinct CDR3 sequences, 9.5% to 15% of them present only once. This receptor was obtained from a male donor with ankylosing spondylitis. The J gene is TRBJ2-1, the V gene TRBV7-2, with 10 nucleotides matching TRBD2. The specimen was blood, either unsorted or a sorted T cell fraction (not recorded which). DNA of the CDR3: TGTGCCAGCAGCTTACGGCTAGCGGGAGCGGTCTACAATGAGCAGTTCTTC. Translated, it gives CASSLRLAGAVYNEQFF.